The entry that follows covers one TCR beta chain sequence. The specificity of this receptor is unknown. No base quality information exists; no much larger clone differs at one position. The treatment or condition tag for this specimen amounts to: some 19 received Ad26.COV2.S at low or high dose, single or two shots; several received placebo; per-sample allocation not given. For vaccine and placebo recipients, the sequenced repertoires came from samples collected on day 63 after the first injection. Between 29 July and 7 August 2020, Cohort 1b enrolled about two dozen adults aged 18-55 years at one site in Boston, USA. Ad26.COV2.S was a replication-incompetent adenovirus type 26 vector that expressed a prefusion-stabilized SARS-CoV-2 spike protein derived from the original Wuhan strain. These data belong to a study of Ad26.COV2.S vaccination and SARS-CoV-2 variants listed by TCRdb under 2021. Regarding the study in general: Donors in the vaccine arm were drawn from COV1001, a multicentre, randomized, double-blind, placebo-controlled phase I-IIa trial testing Ad26.COV2.S in healthy adults. The specificity and breadth of SARS-CoV-2-reactive T cell receptors after Ad26.COV2.S vaccination were assessed by TCRbeta repertoire sequencing. Throughout the experiments and outcome assessment, investigators stayed blinded to trial group allocation. Trial participants were randomized into five groups of five: low-dose or high-dose Ad26.COV2.S given once or twice, or placebo on both occasions. Dosing of Ad26.COV2.S was intramuscular, at either 5x10^10 or 1x10^11 viral particles, delivered as one shot or as two shots spaced 56 days apart. The TCR-sequenced set comprised approximately 30 samples: around 20 Ad26.COV2.S vaccine recipients, 5 placebo recipients and 8 SARS-CoV-2 convalescent individuals. Overall results and qualifications from the work: The study was not powered for comparison of responses between vaccine doses or regimens. Ad26.COV2.S recipients had higher spike-specific TCR breadth than placebo recipients (P = 0.0014). After vaccination, spike-specific CD8+ and CD4+ T cell responses were reported to show substantial breadth. Vaccine and placebo recipients had comparable non-spike TCR breadth, which fits with the vaccine containing only spike. It was noted by the authors that total T cell responses may have been underestimated by the TCR breadth and depth analyses.

The immunoSEQ Assay was the method used to sequence TCRbeta CDR3 regions. After extraction, genomic DNA underwent amplification by bias-controlled multiplex PCR, followed by high-throughput sequencing. Per the source publication's procedure: To quantify the absolute abundance of every unique TCRbeta CDR3 region, sequences were collapsed and filtered. Usable DNA was measured by amplifying reference genes present in all nucleated cells, and TCRbeta template counts were normalized to that usable DNA to estimate T cell fraction. Repertoire TCRs were annotated as SARS-CoV-2-specific when V gene, CDR3 amino acid sequence and J gene were exactly matched to a known reactive TCR set. MIRA supplied the reference SARS-CoV-2 TCR set, which was filtered for enrichment in COVID-19-positive ImmuneCODE repertoires so that public or cross-reactive TCRs were removed. Using the MIRA antigens, annotated TCRs were further analysed by specific ORF or by position within an ORF. Breadth was defined as annotated unique rearrangements over total unique productive rearrangements; depth was the summed frequency of those rearrangements. Group comparisons of TCR breadth used two-sided Wilcoxon rank-sum tests. TCRdb mirrors the immuneACCESS table, restricted to in-frame sequences. Some clones are absent from its copies; in checked studies, under half trace to an unresolved V gene, and the reason for the others is unknown. The DNA was the basis for D and trimming; V, J and clone size are from that table. Recorded for this sample are 300,000 to 400,000 clones; 86% of them occurred a single time. Together, the top ten hold about 10% of the sample.

As encoded in the germline V gene, CDR1 is SNHLY while CDR2 is FYNNEI. From V the trimming removes 6 bases and from J it removes 6 bases, while the gene matches leave 9 bases of the junction unaccounted for. Including the terminal cysteine and phenylalanine, the CDR3 comprises 14 residues. The kept DNA is CDR3 alone, 42 bases in frame from the first base. The TCR sequence derives from a person between 18 and 65 years old who received the Ad26.COV2.S COVID-19 vaccine or a placebo. The sequence joins TRBV2 to TRBJ2-7; TRBD1 fits 9 bases in the junction. Specimen: peripheral blood, collected in a trial of Ad26.COV2.S vaccine versus placebo. The nucleotides read TGTGCCAGCAGCGTACAGGGGGCTCCCCGCGAGCAGTACTTC. Translated, it reads CASSVQGAPREQYF. Reference TRBV2 and TRBJ2-7 genes cover what lies past the CDR3, so the full variable domain is EPEVTQTPSHQVTQMGQEVILRCVPISNHLYFYWYRQILGQKVEFLVSFYNNEISEKSEIFDDQFSVERPDGSNFTLKIRSTKLEDSAMYFCASSVQGAPREQYFGPGTRLTVT.